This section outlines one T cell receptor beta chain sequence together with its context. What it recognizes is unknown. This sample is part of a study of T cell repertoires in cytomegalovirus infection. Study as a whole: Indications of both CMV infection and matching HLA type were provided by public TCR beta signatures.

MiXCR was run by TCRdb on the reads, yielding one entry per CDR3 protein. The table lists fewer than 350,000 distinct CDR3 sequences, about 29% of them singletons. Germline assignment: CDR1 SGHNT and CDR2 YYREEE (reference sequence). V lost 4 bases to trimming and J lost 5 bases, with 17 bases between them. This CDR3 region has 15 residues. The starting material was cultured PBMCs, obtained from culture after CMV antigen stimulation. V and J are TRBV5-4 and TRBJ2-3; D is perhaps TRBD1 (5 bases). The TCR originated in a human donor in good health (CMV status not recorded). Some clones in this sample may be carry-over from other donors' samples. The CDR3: CASSPLGAKKDTQYF. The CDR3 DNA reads TGTGCCAGCAGCCCGCTTGGGGCCAAGAAAGATACGCAGTATTTT.